This T cell receptor (beta chain) was sequenced during a study of T-cell reconstitution after alpha-beta-depleted transplantation in children. This clonotype has only a few counts. TCRbeta library construction was performed incorporating unique molecular identifiers. MiXCR was run by TCRdb on the PCR reads, yielding one entry per CDR3 protein. The sample includes about 460,000 distinct CDR3 sequences, around 13% of them seen just once. CDR1 is SGDLS, CDR2 YYNGEE, per germline. The V and J ends lost 4 bases and 5 bases, in that order; junction bases with no gene match: 18. The CDR3 is 19 amino acids. The receptor was isolated from a human donor who donated a stem cell graft to a child with combined immunodeficiency. This material consisted of PBMCs from the stem cell graft donor, taken from the stem cell graft. The rearrangement joins TRBV9 to TRBJ2-2; TRBD1 matches at 9 bases. The CDR3 loop is CASSTNRDRVWLGTGELFF. DNA for the CDR3: TGTGCCAGCAGCACAAACCGGGACAGGGTTTGGTTGGGGACCGGGGAGCTGTTTTTT.